Shown below are 28 T cell receptor beta chains from a single sample sequenced in a study of blood T cell repertoires in COVID-19. Assay used: immunoSEQ multiplex PCR; TCRdb lists only in-frame clones, some missing. The repertoire has hundreds of thousands of clones, 70% to 90% of them found once; the top ten carry about 9.1%. The sequencing input was PBMCs or T cells enriched from blood (not recorded which). These receptors all come from a woman aged 50 to 65 with acute COVID-19.

This clone appeared once. The rearrangement joins TRBV29-1 to TRBJ1-2, with 9 positions matching TRBD1. Germline lookup yields CDR1 SQVTM and CDR2 ANQGSEA. Unmatched junction bases numbered 6, after V lost 1 base and J lost 0 bases. The CDR3 sequence is 16 residues long. The CDR3 coding sequence is TGCAGCGTTGAAGCCACAGGGGGCGCATCTAACTATGGCTACACCTTC. It translates to CSVEATGGASNYGYTF.

The V call is TRBV6-2 or TRBV6-3, the J call TRBJ2-5; no definite D call. Trimming pared 6 bases from V and 5 bases from J, leaving 10 bases between. The CDR3 consists of 12 residues. In germline, CDR1 is MNHEY, CDR2 SVGEGT. CDR3 coding DNA: TGTGCCAGCAGCGAAACGGTGGAGACCCAGTACTTC. This codes for CASSETVETQYF.

This sequence joins TRBV4-3 and TRBJ1-1; the D gene is possibly TRBD1 (6 bases). The CDR3 loop spans 16 amino acids. The V end was cut by 0 bases, the J end by 0 bases, with 11 bases between. Germline V gene data show CDR1 as LGHNA and CDR2 as YSLEER. Written as DNA, the CDR3 is TGCGCCAGCAGCCAAGATCAGGGGATCATGAACACTGAAGCTTTCTTT. Translated, it gives CASSQDQGIMNTEAFF.

This clone was picked up a small number of times. J is TRBJ1-4 and V is TRBV19; D gene unclear. CDR1 is LNHDA, CDR2 SQIVND, per germline (reference sequence). Trimming took off 4 bases at V and 0 bases at J, with 9 bases between the two ends. The CDR3 runs to 15 residues. Here the CDR3 DNA reads TGTGCCAGTAGTACCGTGTCCGCAACTAATGAAAAACTGTTTTTT. Translated, it gives CASSTVSATNEKLFF. Based on the CDR3 plus reference TRBV19 and TRBJ1-4, the full variable domain is DGGITQSPKYLFRKEGQNVTLSCEQNLNHDAMYWYRQDPGQGLRLIYYSQIVNDFQKGDIAEGYSVSREKKESFPLTVTSAQKNPTAFYLCASSTVSATNEKLFFGSGTQLSVL.

This sequence joins TRBV7-2 and TRBJ2-5; 10 bases match TRBD1. From germline, CDR1 is SGHTA and CDR2 FQGNSA. The ends lost 5 bases at V and 5 bases at J; junction bases unmatched: 11. There are 16 residues in the CDR3. The DNA for the CDR3 is TGTGCCAGCAGCCCCCCGGGGACAGGGGAGCGCGAGACCCAGTACTTC. Translated, it gives CASSPPGTGERETQYF.

This clone was seen a few times. The chain is built from TRBV13 and TRBJ1-4; maybe TRBD1 (5 bases). V lost 3 bases and J lost 3, with 8 bases in between. The V gene's germline CDR1 is PRHDT and CDR2 FYEKMQ (reference sequence). The CDR3 covers 14 residues. This CDR3 is CASSLGGSNEKLFF. The CDR3 DNA sequence: TGTGCCAGCAGCTTGGGGGGGTCTAATGAAAAACTGTTTTTT.

J is TRBJ1-6 and V is TRBV25-1; D gene ambiguous. V gave up 6 bases and J gave up 7 bases, with 13 bases separating them. Germline lookup yields CDR1 MGHDK and CDR2 SYGVNS. The CDR3 length is 14 residues. The CDR3 coding sequence is TGTGCCAGCAGCGAACTTGGAGGGAATTCACCCCTCCACTTT. Residues: CASSELGGNSPLHF.

The rearrangement links TRBV28 to TRBJ1-5, with D hard to call. Deletions cut 1 base from V and 0 bases from J, with 7 bases between. This CDR3 comprises 15 residues. Germline V gives CDR1 MDHEN, CDR2 SYDVKM. The CDR3 DNA reads as TGTGCCAGCAGTTTATACAGAAATAGCAATCAGCCCCAGCATTTT. Translation: CASSLYRNSNQPQHF.

This chain uses TRBV7-2 with TRBJ2-5, with 12 bases lining up with TRBD2. Germline V gene data show CDR1 as SGHTA and CDR2 as FQGNSA. CDR3 length equals 16 residues. After removal of 5 bases from V and 1 base from J, the junction contained 5 bases not matched to a gene. The CDR3 protein is CASSLILAGGQETQYF. CDR3 coding DNA: TGTGCCAGCAGCCTTATACTAGCGGGGGGCCAAGAGACCCAGTACTTC.

The rearrangement uses TRBV6-5 and TRBJ2-5; TRBD2 is a possible D gene (5 bases). The length of the CDR3 is 14 residues. Per the germline V gene, CDR1 is MNHEY and CDR2 is SVGAGI. Deletions cut 2 bases from V and 10 bases from J, with 17 bases between. The CDR3 loop reads CASSYRAGPSVQYF. CDR3 DNA sequence: TGTGCCAGCAGTTACCGCGCGGGCCCGAGTGTCCAGTACTTC.

The chain links TRBV12-3 or TRBV12-4 to TRBJ2-7, with 8 positions matching TRBD1. V lost 7 bases to trimming and J lost 2 bases; unmatched junction nucleotides: 4. The CDR3 loop spans 13 amino acids. The chain's CDR3 is CASTPGGTYEQYF. CDR3 coding DNA: TGTGCCAGCACCCCAGGGGGCACCTACGAGCAGTACTTC.

This clone turned up a few times. Other DNA sequences in this specimen translate into the identical CDR3. CDR3 DNA sequence: TGTGCCAGCAGCCAAAGACAGAACACTGAAGCTTTCTTT. It yields the protein CASSQRQNTEAFF. The chain combines TRBV14 with TRBJ1-1; D is unclear. The germline V gene has CDR1 SGHDN and CDR2 FVKESK. CDR3 size: 13 residues. Trimming removed 2 bases at V and 1 base at J, with 5 bases between.

This chain joins TRBV10-1 and TRBJ2-2; 15 bases align to TRBD2. V was clipped by 4 bases and J by 4 bases; unmatched bases: 4. The CDR3 is 17 residues long. Germline-derived CDR1 and CDR2 are WNHNN and SYGVQD (reference sequence). The CDR3 coding sequence is TGCGCCAGCAGTGGTCCGGGACTAGCGGGGGGCACCGGGGAGCTGTTTTTT. Translated, it gives CASSGPGLAGGTGELFF.

The chain combines TRBV11-1 with TRBJ1-1; no definite D call. The CDR3 totals 15 residues. Germline V lookup: CDR1 SGHAT, CDR2 FQDESV (reference sequence). V dropped 6 bases and J dropped 2 bases, with 16 bases sitting between them. CDR3 coding DNA: TGTGCCAGCAGTGTTTCTCAGGTTCCCAACACTGAAGCTTTCTTT. This gives the protein CASSVSQVPNTEAFF.

The chain carries TRBV7-3 and TRBJ1-2; no clear D gene. Germline loops: CDR1 SGHTA, CDR2 FQGTGA. The CDR3 has 16 residues. V was shortened by 4 bases and J by 8 bases, with 23 bases between the two germline ends. CDR3: CASSSQHTGRRGGYTF. CDR3 bases: TGTGCCAGCAGCTCCCAGCACACGGGCCGTCGAGGGGGCTACACCTTC.

A few counts support this clone. V and J are TRBV5-1 and TRBJ2-1, with D possibly being TRBD2 (5 bases). V dropped 6 bases and J dropped 7 bases, with 20 bases sitting between them. CDR3 length: 15 residues. Germline CDR1 SGHRS, CDR2 YFSETQ. The CDR3 spells CASIPGSFSQNEQFF. The CDR3 bases are TGCGCCAGCATCCCGGGGTCCTTCTCCCAGAATGAGCAGTTCTTC.

Concerning this clone: Relative to the germline gene, one junction end is altered; a read error may explain this. The chain couples TRBV6-5 to TRBJ2-3, with TRBD1 matching 7 bases. In germline, CDR1 is MNHEY, CDR2 SVGAGI. This CDR3 is built from 14 residues. The CDR3 nucleotides read TGTGCCAGCAGTGACTCGACAGGGCCAGATACGCAGTATTTT. Encoded protein: CASSDSTGPDTQYF.

The chain is built from TRBV6-5 and TRBJ1-5; tentative D call: TRBD1 (6 bases). There are 12 residues in the CDR3. Germline loops: CDR1 MNHEY, CDR2 SVGAGI. V was trimmed by 6 bases and J by 6 bases, leaving 9 bases between them. The CDR3 spells CASRGGGQPQHF. CDR3 coding DNA: TGTGCCAGCAGAGGGGGTGGTCAGCCCCAGCATTTT.

The gene calls are TRBV7-6 and TRBJ1-4, with TRBD1 identical over 8 bases. V was pared by 0 bases and J by 7 bases, with 4 bases of the junction left unmatched. The CDR3 has 15 residues. Germline CDR1 reads SGHVS; CDR2 reads FNYEAQ. In DNA, the CDR3 is TGTGCCAGCAGCTTAGCGGACAGGGTGGGTGAAAAACTGTTTTTT. This translates into CASSLADRVGEKLFF.

The chain links TRBV7-9 to TRBJ1-5, with 8 bases matching TRBD1. The trim removed 5 bases at V and 7 bases at J, leaving 7 bases unmatched. CDR3 length: 14 residues. CDR1 and CDR2 (germline): SEHNR, FQNEAQ (reference sequence). Here the CDR3 DNA reads TGTGCCAGCAGCCCACCGACAGGGGTACAGCCCCAGCATTTT. Its protein product is CASSPPTGVQPQHF.

In its sample, this clone was seen once. The rearrangement links TRBV18 to TRBJ1-3; weak D call: TRBD1 (5 bases). Germline lookup yields CDR1 KGHSH and CDR2 LQKENI. Trimming left V 4 bases short and J 0 bases short, with 13 bases between. CDR3 length: 16 amino acids. In DNA, the CDR3 is TGTGCCAGCTCACGAACAGGCTACTTCTCTGGAAACACCATATATTTT. It translates to CASSRTGYFSGNTIYF.

The CDR3 nucleotides are TGTGCCAGCAGCTCAGACTCCAAGAACACTGAAGCTTTCTTT. The encoded protein is CASSSDSKNTEAFF. The chain is built from TRBV7-8 and TRBJ1-1; no definite D call. The germline V gene encodes CDR1 SGHVS and CDR2 FQNEAQ. This CDR3 has 14 amino acids. The V gene lost 4 bases and the J gene lost 1 base, with 10 bases spanning the gap.

As DNA, the CDR3 is TGCGCCAGCAGCGAGGACATAAACTATGGCTACACCTTC. Translation gives CASSEDINYGYTF. The genes are TRBV5-1 and TRBJ1-2; TRBD1 might be the D (5 bases). CDR3 length: 13 residues. Looked up from germline, CDR1 is SGHRS and CDR2 is YFSETQ. Trimming cost V 4 bases and J 2 bases, with 9 bases left between them.

This chain uses TRBV4-3 with TRBJ2-7; 10 positions match TRBD2. After removal of 1 base from V and 2 bases from J, the junction contained 5 bases not matched to a gene. The germline CDR1 and CDR2 sequences are LGHNA and YSLEER. The CDR3 consists of 16 residues. CDR3 residues: CASSQGLLAGAYEQYF. DNA of the CDR3: TGCGCCAGCAGCCAAGGGTTGCTAGCGGGGGCCTACGAGCAGTACTTC.

The chain has TRBV7-2 and TRBJ1-6; D is ambiguous. Trimming took 1 base from V and 5 from J, leaving 9 bases between them. CDR3 size: 15 residues. Germline CDR1 and CDR2: SGHTA and FQGNSA. CDR3 protein: CASSLGGVNNSPLHF. CDR3 bases: TGTGCCAGCAGCTTAGGAGGCGTTAATAATTCACCCCTCCACTTT.

The chain carries TRBV29-1 and TRBJ2-2, with 9 bases that match TRBD1. Germline loops: CDR1 SQVTM, CDR2 ANQGSEA. The CDR3 covers 13 residues. Trimming removed 7 bases from V and 2 bases from J; junction bases left unmatched: 2. CDR3 residues: CSGTGVNTGELFF. The CDR3 DNA sequence: TGCAGCGGGACAGGGGTTAACACCGGGGAGCTGTTTTTT.

This sequence joins TRBV12-3 or TRBV12-4 and TRBJ2-7, with 8 bases lining up with TRBD2. The junction had 2 bases not matched to a gene; V was cut back by 3 bases and J by 7 bases. This CDR3 region has 12 residues. The DNA of the CDR3 is TGTGCCAGCAGTTTTACGGGGGGGGAGCAGTACTTC. Its protein product is CASSFTGGEQYF.

V and J are TRBV30 and TRBJ2-7; no firm D call. V was clipped by 2 bases and J by 3 bases, with 8 bases between them. Germline lookup yields CDR1 GTSNPN and CDR2 SVGIG (reference sequence). The CDR3 runs 12 residues. CDR3 nucleotide sequence: TGTGCCTGGAGTAAAATAATCTACGAGCAGTACTTC. Translated: CAWSKIIYEQYF.